This T cell receptor beta chain is drawn from a study of metastatic and nonmetastatic thyroid tumors. About the study: Repertoire comparisons spanned blood and tumor or nodule tissue from malignant and benign thyroid patients.

Authors' data handling: Clinicopathological groups supplied CDR3 differences that were used to build a distant-metastasis classifier for papillary thyroid cancer. MiXCR re-clonotyped the PCR reads for TCRdb. These V and J calls are TCRdb output, not the study's own analysis. The sample shows tens of thousands of clones, about a sixth of them seen only once. V shed 5 bases and J shed 1 base, with 9 bases lying between them. This CDR3 spans 13 amino acids. Germline CDR1 SNHLY, CDR2 FYNNEI. Prior to thyroid surgery, none of the patients had received any treatment. This clone appeared a few times. Its antigen is not known. Study-level points and caveats: Malignant thyroid tumors reportedly exceeded benign nodules significantly in TCR beta diversity, with the difference appearing in blood and tumor.

The V and J genes are TRBV2 and TRBJ2-7; D call uncertain. The sample taken for sequencing was blood. The source is a male donor with papillary thyroid cancer or a benign thyroid nodule (not recorded which). Some clones in this sample may be carry-over from other donors' samples. CDR3 coding DNA: TGTGCCAGCAGTTTCGGGCCGTCCTACGAGCAGTACTTC. This encodes CASSFGPSYEQYF.